Listed below are T cell receptor beta chains from one sample, sequenced in a study of blood T cells in healthy people across ages. From the 5' RACE reads, TCRdb called clonotypes with MiXCR, one entry per CDR3 protein. The sample holds around 800,000 distinct CDR3 sequences; around 62% are singletons and the top ten take about 27%. Sequencing used blood. These receptors were collected from a man between 25 and 39 years old in good health. The CDR3 runs from the conserved cysteine through the conserved F or W. Fields, in order: J gene, D gene, V gene, clone size, CDR3 DNA, CDR3 protein. A D gene is named only where the DNA matches it firmly. Expanded clones get a size class; other rows say once, few or many, or leave the size out.

>TRBJ2-1|TRBD2|TRBV9|few
TGTGCCAGCAGCGTACGACCCGGGACTAGCGGGGGGGCCCCCAATGAGCAGTTCTTC
CASSVRPGTSGGAPNEQFF
>TRBJ2-1|TRBD1|TRBV27|NA
TGTGCCAGCAGTGCACCGGGACAGGGAGTCTACAATGAGCAGTTCTTC
CASSAPGQGVYNEQFF
>TRBJ2-7|TRBD1|TRBV20-1|NA
TGCAGTGCTACGAGGGATAGGACAGGGGGCTACGAGCAGTACTTC
CSATRDRTGGYEQYF
>TRBJ2-1|TRBD1|TRBV29-1|NA
TGCAGCGTTGAAGATCCCTCAGGACAGGGAAAAAAGTTCTTC
CSVEDPSGQGKKFF
>TRBJ2-1|NA|TRBV29-1|few
TGCAGCGTTTGCCCTCGGGACGGCAATGAGCAGTTCTTC
CSVCPRDGNEQFF
>TRBJ1-1|NA|TRBV5-4|NA
TGTGCCAGCAGCTTGTCGGGACGGATCACTGAAGCTTTCTTT
CASSLSGRITEAFF
>TRBJ2-7|NA|TRBV20-1|NA
TGCAGTGCTAGACAGGGGATGGTAAACTACGAGCAGTACTTC
CSARQGMVNYEQYF
>TRBJ2-3|NA|TRBV9|NA
TGTGCCAGCAGCGTGAGGGGGACTGGTACAGATACGCAGTATTTT
CASSVRGTGTDTQYF
>TRBJ2-5|NA|TRBV3-1|few
TGTGCCAGCAGCCAAGGGACGGGGGTCGGGGAGACCCAGTACTTC
CASSQGTGVGETQYF
>TRBJ2-2|NA|TRBV5-1|NA
TGCGCCAGCAGCTCCCAGGGGGGGAACACCGGGGAGCTGTTTTTT
CASSSQGGNTGELFF
>TRBJ2-3|NA|TRBV27|NA
TGTGCCACGGGCAAACCCGACCGACCTAGCACAGATACGCAGTATTTT
CATGKPDRPSTDTQYF
>TRBJ2-3|TRBD1|TRBV12-3/TRBV12-4|NA
TGTGCCAGCAGCCCCACCGGGACAGAATTTTTGGGTACGCAGTATTTT
CASSPTGTEFLGTQYF
>TRBJ2-3|NA|TRBV4-3|NA
TGCGCCAGCAGCCAATCCAGGGCTTCCACAGATACGCAGTATTTT
CASSQSRASTDTQYF
>TRBJ2-1|NA|TRBV2|NA
TGTGCCAGCAGGCAGGGAGTCGATGAGCAGTTCTTC
CASRQGVDEQFF
>TRBJ2-7|NA|TRBV4-2|NA
TGTGCCAGCAGCCAAGGTCGGGTCGGGGGTGGAGAGCAGTACTTC
CASSQGRVGGGEQYF
>TRBJ2-3|NA|TRBV7-2|NA
TGTGCCAGCAGCTTAGACAGGGCGTGGGTACTGGGTACGCAGTATTTT
CASSLDRAWVLGTQYF
>TRBJ1-6|TRBD1|TRBV14|NA
TGTGCCAGCAGCCTTCAGGGACAGTACAATTCACCCCTCCACTTT
CASSLQGQYNSPLHF
>TRBJ2-3|TRBD2|TRBV20-1|NA
TGCAGCCCCAGCGGGGGACCCACAGATACGCAGTATTTT
CSPSGGPTDTQYF
>TRBJ1-2|TRBD1|TRBV9|few
TGTGCCAGCAGCACCCGGACAGGAAACTATGGCTACACCTTC
CASSTRTGNYGYTF
>TRBJ2-3|NA|TRBV6-5|NA
TGTGCCAGCAGGGGCTCGACCACAGATACGCAGTATTTT
CASRGSTTDTQYF
>TRBJ1-2|NA|TRBV12-3/TRBV12-4|NA
TGTGCCAGCAGTTTACTCCAAGGGGGCTACACCTTC
CASSLLQGGYTF
>TRBJ1-1|NA|TRBV6-6|NA
TGTGCCAGCAGCCTCTACAAGCATGAAGCTTTCTTT
CASSLYKHEAFF
>TRBJ2-3|TRBD1|TRBV6-6|NA
TGTGCCAGCAGTGGGAAGACAGGGAGCACAGATACGCAGTATTTT
CASSGKTGSTDTQYF
>TRBJ1-2|TRBD1|TRBV3-1|many
TGTGCCAGCAGCCAAGGGGGACAGAAGATCTATGGCTACACCTTC
CASSQGGQKIYGYTF
>TRBJ1-5|NA|TRBV30|NA
TGTGCCTGGAGTGACATTTATAGCAATCAGCCCCAGCATTTT
CAWSDIYSNQPQHF
>TRBJ1-2|NA|TRBV6-1|NA
TGTGCCAGCAGTGAAGGGCCCCCCAGGGTTAGCGGCTACACCTTC
CASSEGPPRVSGYTF
>TRBJ2-5|NA|TRBV5-1|once
TGCGCCAGCAGCCTTTCAACAGGGTCCGGGCAGTACTTC
CASSLSTGSGQYF
>TRBJ2-1|NA|TRBV28|NA
TGTGCCAGCAGCCGACAGACCGGGAACAATGAGCAGTTCTTC
CASSRQTGNNEQFF
>TRBJ1-2|NA|TRBV6-1|once
TGTGCCAGCACCCCAGCGGAGGGTGGCTACACCTTC
CASTPAEGGYTF
>TRBJ1-2|NA|TRBV9|NA
TGTGCCAGCAGCGTAGGGGCCAGCTCCTATGGCTACACCTTC
CASSVGASSYGYTF
>TRBJ1-2|NA|TRBV12-3/TRBV12-4|NA
TGTGCCAGCGTCTCCGGGACGGACTTTTTGAACTATGGCTACACCTTC
CASVSGTDFLNYGYTF
>TRBJ1-2|NA|TRBV20-1|NA
TGCAGTGCTAGTGGGGCCAGCGGAGAGTACTATGGCTACACCTTC
CSASGASGEYYGYTF
>TRBJ1-2|NA|TRBV7-9|many
TGTGCCAGCAGCTTAGCACCCAAAGGCTACACCTTC
CASSLAPKGYTF
>TRBJ2-1|TRBD1|TRBV10-3|NA
TGTGCCATCAGTCCGGGACAGGAAAAAGAGACCCAGTTCTTC
CAISPGQEKETQFF
>TRBJ1-2|NA|TRBV20-1|many
TGCGCCAAGGGAACTAACTATGGCTACACCTTC
CAKGTNYGYTF
>TRBJ2-1|NA|TRBV14|NA
TGTGCCAGCGGGACCGCGTTCAGGGAGCAGTTCTTC
CASGTAFREQFF
>TRBJ2-1|NA|TRBV6-6|NA
TGTGCCAGCACCCCAGGCAGATTCAACAATGAGCGGTTCTTC
CASTPGRFNNERFF
>TRBJ2-5|NA|TRBV2|NA
TGTGCCAGCAGTGAAGTCGCCGGTGAGACCCAGTACTTC
CASSEVAGETQYF
>TRBJ2-3|NA|TRBV6-6|NA
TGTGCCAGCAGTTACAGGGACGGCACAGATACGCAGTATTTT
CASSYRDGTDTQYF
>TRBJ1-1|TRBD1|TRBV12-3/TRBV12-4|NA
TGTGCCAGCAGGCGGGGGGACAGGGAAGAAGCTTTCTTT
CASRRGDREEAFF
>TRBJ2-2|NA|TRBV12-3/TRBV12-4|NA
TGTGCCAGCAGTTCCCTACAGGGATGGACCGGGGAGCTGTTTTTT
CASSSLQGWTGELFF
>TRBJ1-1|NA|TRBV7-9|few
TGTGCCAGCAGCCTCCAGGGAAAAGCTTTCTTT
CASSLQGKAFF
>TRBJ2-5|NA|TRBV6-2/TRBV6-3|NA
TGTGCCAGCAGTTACTCGACAGGACTTAGGACCCAGTACTTC
CASSYSTGLRTQYF
>TRBJ1-4|TRBD1|TRBV20-1|NA
TGCAGTGCTAGAGAGGACAGGGCTGAAAAACTGTTTTTT
CSAREDRAEKLFF
>TRBJ1-2|TRBD1|TRBV3-1|NA
TGTGCCAGCAGCCCGGACAGGGGGCCTGGCTACACCTTC
CASSPDRGPGYTF
>TRBJ2-1|NA|TRBV12-3/TRBV12-4|NA
TGTGCCAGCAGGGCCGGACACAATGAGCAGTTCTTC
CASRAGHNEQFF
>TRBJ2-7|TRBD2|TRBV5-1|NA
TGCGCCAGCAGCCCGGGACTAGCGGGGGTACGGAACGAGCAGTACTTC
CASSPGLAGVRNEQYF
>TRBJ2-3|TRBD1|TRBV12-3/TRBV12-4|few
TGTGCCAGCAGCCCTGACAGGGGTCTGACAGATACGCAGTATTTT
CASSPDRGLTDTQYF
>TRBJ2-7|NA|TRBV18|NA
TGTGCCAGCAAAAAAGGCGACTCCTACGAGCAGTACTTC
CASKKGDSYEQYF
>TRBJ2-3|NA|TRBV5-1|NA
TGCGCCAGCAGCCAACCTGACCCCGAGGCGCAGTATTTT
CASSQPDPEAQYF
>TRBJ2-7|TRBD1|TRBV28|few
TGTGCCAGCCGCAGGACAGGGATCAACGAGCAGTACTTC
CASRRTGINEQYF
>TRBJ2-7|TRBD2|TRBV20-1|NA
TGCAGTGCTAGAGGACTAGCGGGGGGACTACCATACTCCTACAATGAGCAGTACTTC
CSARGLAGGLPYSYNEQYF
>TRBJ2-3|TRBD2|TRBV6-1|once
TGTGCCAGCAGATCCCCGGGACTAGTCGGTACGCAGTATTTT
CASRSPGLVGTQYF
>TRBJ2-7|NA|TRBV18|NA
TGTGCCAGCTCACCACCGGAGACTGCTCCACCCTACGAGCAGTACTTC
CASSPPETAPPYEQYF
>TRBJ2-1|TRBD2|TRBV29-1|NA
TGCAGCGTTGAGGGACTAGCGGGGGCCAATGAGCAGTTCTTC
CSVEGLAGANEQFF
>TRBJ2-3|TRBD1|TRBV24-1|NA
TGTGCCACCAGTCGGGGTACAGGGGGCGCGTATACGCAGTATTTT
CATSRGTGGAYTQYF
>TRBJ1-2|NA|TRBV9|NA
TGTGCCAGCAGCGTAGCTTTGGAACATGGCTACACCTTC
CASSVALEHGYTF
>TRBJ2-1|TRBD1|TRBV12-3/TRBV12-4|NA
TGTGCCAGCAGCCCTAAGGGACAGGGGGCGCACAATGAGCAGTTCTTC
CASSPKGQGAHNEQFF
>TRBJ2-3|TRBD1|TRBV29-1|NA
TGCAGCGCCGGACAGGGGGAAGGGAGCGCAGATACGCAGTATTTT
CSAGQGEGSADTQYF